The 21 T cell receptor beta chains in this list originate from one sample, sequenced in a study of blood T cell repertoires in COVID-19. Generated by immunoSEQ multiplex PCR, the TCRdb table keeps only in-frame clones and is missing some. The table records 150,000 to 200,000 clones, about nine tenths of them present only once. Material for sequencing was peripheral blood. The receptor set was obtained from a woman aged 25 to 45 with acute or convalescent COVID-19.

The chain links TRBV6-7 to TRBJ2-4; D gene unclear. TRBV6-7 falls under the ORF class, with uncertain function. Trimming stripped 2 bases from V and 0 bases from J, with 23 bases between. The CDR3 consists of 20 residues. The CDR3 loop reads CASSYTLVTPPGVAKNIQYF. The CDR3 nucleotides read TGTGCCAGCAGTTACACGTTGGTGACACCACCCGGCGTAGCCAAAAACATTCAGTACTTC.

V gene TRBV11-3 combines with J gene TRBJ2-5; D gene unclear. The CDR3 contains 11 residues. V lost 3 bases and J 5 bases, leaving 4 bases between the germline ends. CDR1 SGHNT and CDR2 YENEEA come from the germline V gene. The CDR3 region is CASSFYETQYF. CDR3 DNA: TGTGCCAGCAGCTTCTATGAGACCCAGTACTTC.

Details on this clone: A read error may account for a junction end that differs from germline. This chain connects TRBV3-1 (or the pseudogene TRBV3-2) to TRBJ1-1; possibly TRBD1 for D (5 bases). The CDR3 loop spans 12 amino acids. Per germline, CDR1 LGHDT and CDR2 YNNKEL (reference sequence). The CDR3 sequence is CASSQGGTGSVF. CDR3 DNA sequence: TGTGCCAGCAGCCAAGGGGGGACTGGTTCTGTTTTT.

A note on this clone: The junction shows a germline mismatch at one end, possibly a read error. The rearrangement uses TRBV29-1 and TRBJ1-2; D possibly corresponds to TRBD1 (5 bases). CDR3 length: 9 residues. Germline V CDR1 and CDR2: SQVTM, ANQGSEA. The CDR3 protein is CSVELGLNF. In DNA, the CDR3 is TGCAGCGTTGAGCTGGGACTCAACTTC. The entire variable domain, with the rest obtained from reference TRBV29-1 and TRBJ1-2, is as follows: SAVISQKPSRDICQRGTSLTIQCQVDSQVTMMFWYRQQPGQSLTLIATANQGSEATYESGFVIDKFPISRPNLTFSTLTVSNMSPEDSSIYLCSVELGLNFGSGTRLTVV.

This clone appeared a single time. CDR3 region: CASSLSGNALFF. The DNA for the CDR3 is TGTGCCAGCAGCTTGTCGGGAAATGCTCTGTTCTTC. This chain links TRBV5-4 with TRBJ2-1; TRBD2 is a possible D gene (5 bases). The V and J ends lost 1 base and 15 bases respectively, with 14 bases between them. Germline V gives CDR1 SGHNT, CDR2 YYREEE (reference sequence). The CDR3 extends over 12 amino acids.

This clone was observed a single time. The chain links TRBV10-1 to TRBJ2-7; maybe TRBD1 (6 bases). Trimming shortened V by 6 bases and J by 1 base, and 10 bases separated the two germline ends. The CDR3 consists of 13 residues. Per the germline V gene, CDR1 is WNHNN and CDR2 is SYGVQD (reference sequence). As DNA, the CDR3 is TGCGCCAGCAGACAGGGACCTTCCTACGAGCAGTACTTC. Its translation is CASRQGPSYEQYF.

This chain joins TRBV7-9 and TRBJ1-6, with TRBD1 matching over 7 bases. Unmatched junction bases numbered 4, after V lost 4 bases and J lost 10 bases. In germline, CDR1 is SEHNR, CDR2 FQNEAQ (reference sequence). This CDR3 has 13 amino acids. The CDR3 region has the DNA TGTGCCAGCAGCTCCCAGGGGGACTCACCCCTCCACTTT. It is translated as CASSSQGDSPLHF.

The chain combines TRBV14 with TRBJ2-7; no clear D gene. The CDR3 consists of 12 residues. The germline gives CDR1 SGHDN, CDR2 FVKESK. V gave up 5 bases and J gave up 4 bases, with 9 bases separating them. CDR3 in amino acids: CASSTTSYEQYF. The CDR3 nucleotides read TGTGCCAGCAGCACAACGTCTTACGAGCAGTACTTC. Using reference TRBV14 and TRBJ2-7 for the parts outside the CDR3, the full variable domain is EAGVTQFPSHSVIEKGQTVTLRCDPISGHDNLYWYRRVMGKEIKFLLHFVKESKQDESGMPNNRFLAERTGGTYSTLKVQPAELEDSGVYFCASSTTSYEQYFGPGTRLTVT.

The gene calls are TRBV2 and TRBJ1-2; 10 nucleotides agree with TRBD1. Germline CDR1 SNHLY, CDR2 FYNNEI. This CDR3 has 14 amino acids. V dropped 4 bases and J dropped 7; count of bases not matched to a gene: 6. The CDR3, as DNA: TGTGCCAGCAGTGCCCACGGACAGGGGGTTGGCTACACCTTC. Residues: CASSAHGQGVGYTF.

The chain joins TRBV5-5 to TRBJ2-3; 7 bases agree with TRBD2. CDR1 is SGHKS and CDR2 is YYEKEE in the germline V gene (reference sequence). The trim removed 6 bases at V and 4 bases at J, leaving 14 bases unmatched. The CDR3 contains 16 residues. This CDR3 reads CASILGTPGGSDTQYF. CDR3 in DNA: TGTGCCAGCATCCTTGGAACCCCGGGAGGTTCAGATACGCAGTATTTT.

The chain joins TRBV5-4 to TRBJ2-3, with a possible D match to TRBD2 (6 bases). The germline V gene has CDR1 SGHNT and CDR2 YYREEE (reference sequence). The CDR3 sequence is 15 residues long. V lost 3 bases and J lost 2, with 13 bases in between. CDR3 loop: CASSYAGTPTDTQYF. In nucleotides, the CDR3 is TGTGCCAGCAGCTACGCCGGGACTCCCACAGATACGCAGTATTTT. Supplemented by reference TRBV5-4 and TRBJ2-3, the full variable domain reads ETGVTQSPTHLIKTRGQQVTLRCSSQSGHNTVSWYQQALGQGPQFIFQYYREEENGRGNFPPRFSGLQFPNYSSELNVNALELDDSALYLCASSYAGTPTDTQYFGPGTRLTVL.

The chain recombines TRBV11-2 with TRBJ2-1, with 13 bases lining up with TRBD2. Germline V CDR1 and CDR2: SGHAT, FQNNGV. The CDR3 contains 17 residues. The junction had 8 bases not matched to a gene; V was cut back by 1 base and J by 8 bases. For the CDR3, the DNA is TGTGCCAGCAGCTTAGTTGGACTAGCGGGAGTTTTGGATGAGCAGTTCTTC. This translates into CASSLVGLAGVLDEQFF.

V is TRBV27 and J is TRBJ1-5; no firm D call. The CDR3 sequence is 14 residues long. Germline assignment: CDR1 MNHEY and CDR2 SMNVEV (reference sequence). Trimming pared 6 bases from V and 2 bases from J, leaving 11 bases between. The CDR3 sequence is CASSSTRGNQPQHF. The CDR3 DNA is TGTGCCAGCAGCAGTACTCGGGGCAATCAGCCCCAGCATTTT.

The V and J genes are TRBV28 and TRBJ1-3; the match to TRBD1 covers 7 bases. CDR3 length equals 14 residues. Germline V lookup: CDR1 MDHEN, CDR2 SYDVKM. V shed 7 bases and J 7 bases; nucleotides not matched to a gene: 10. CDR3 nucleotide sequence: TGTGCCAGCAACCTAAGGGGGCGCGGGAACACCATATATTTT. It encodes CASNLRGRGNTIYF.

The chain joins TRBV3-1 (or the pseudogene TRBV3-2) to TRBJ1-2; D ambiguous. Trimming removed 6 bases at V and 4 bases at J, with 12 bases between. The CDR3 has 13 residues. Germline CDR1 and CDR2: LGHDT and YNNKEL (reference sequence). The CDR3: CASSPPYGYGYTF. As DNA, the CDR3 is TGTGCCAGCAGTCCGCCCTATGGCTATGGCTACACCTTC.

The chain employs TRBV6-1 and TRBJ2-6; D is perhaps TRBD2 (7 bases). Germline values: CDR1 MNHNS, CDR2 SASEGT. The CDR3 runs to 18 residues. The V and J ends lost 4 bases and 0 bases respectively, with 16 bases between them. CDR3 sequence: CASSGRGAIRSGANVLTF. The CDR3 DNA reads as TGTGCCAGCAGTGGACGGGGGGCGATCCGCTCTGGGGCCAACGTCCTGACTTTC.

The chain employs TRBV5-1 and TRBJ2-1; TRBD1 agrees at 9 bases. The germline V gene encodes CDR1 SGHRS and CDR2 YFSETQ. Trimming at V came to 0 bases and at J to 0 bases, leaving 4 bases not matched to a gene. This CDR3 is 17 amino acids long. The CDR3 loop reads CASSLDTGGGSYNEQFF. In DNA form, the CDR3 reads TGCGCCAGCAGCTTGGACACAGGGGGCGGCTCCTACAATGAGCAGTTCTTC.

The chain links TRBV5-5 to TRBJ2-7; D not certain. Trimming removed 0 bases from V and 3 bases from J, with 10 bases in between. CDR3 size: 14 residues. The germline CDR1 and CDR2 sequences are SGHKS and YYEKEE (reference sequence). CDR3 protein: CASSLGHRYYEQYF. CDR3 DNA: TGTGCCAGCAGCTTGGGACATAGATACTACGAGCAGTACTTC.

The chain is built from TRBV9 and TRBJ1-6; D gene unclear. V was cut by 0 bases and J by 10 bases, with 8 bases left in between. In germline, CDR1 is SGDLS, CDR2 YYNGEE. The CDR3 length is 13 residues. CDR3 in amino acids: CASSVVETSPLHF. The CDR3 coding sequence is TGTGCCAGCAGCGTAGTCGAGACATCACCCCTCCACTTT.

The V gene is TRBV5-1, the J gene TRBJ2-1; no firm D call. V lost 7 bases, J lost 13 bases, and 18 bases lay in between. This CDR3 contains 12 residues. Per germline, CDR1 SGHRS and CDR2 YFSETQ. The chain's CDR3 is CASQERLDEQFF. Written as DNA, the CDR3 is TGCGCCAGCCAGGAAAGGCTTGACGAACAGTTCTTC.

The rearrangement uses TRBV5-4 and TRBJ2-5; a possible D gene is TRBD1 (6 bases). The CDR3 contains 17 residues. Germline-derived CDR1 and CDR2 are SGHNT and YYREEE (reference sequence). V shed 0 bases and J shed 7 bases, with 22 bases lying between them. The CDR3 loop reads CASSLGMTGRITGTQYF. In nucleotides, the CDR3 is TGTGCCAGCAGCTTGGGGATGACAGGCCGAATTACAGGGACCCAGTACTTC.